Given below is one T cell receptor beta chain in context. The antigen is unknown. Isolated PBMCs totaled at least 6.5 million in each sample. Each sample provided at least 5.5 micrograms of extracted total RNA. The entry originates in a study of blood T cells in healthy people across ages. Findings and limits, study-wide: Long-lived donors carried more naive CD4+ cells and greater diversity than aged donors.

With 6 bases clipped from V and 2 bases from J, the junction kept 4 bases outside the gene matches. CDR1 and CDR2 (germline): DFQATT, SNEGSKA (reference sequence). This CDR3 has 14 amino acids. A sample-barcoded 5' primer and a J-beta primer mix were used in a second PCR of roughly 6 to 11 cycles. Each cDNA molecule was tagged by a template-switch adaptor that had 12 random nucleotides. TCRdb used MiXCR to reprocess the 5' RACE reads, holding one entry per CDR3 protein. Of fewer than 800,000 distinct CDR3 sequences listed, approximately 29% are singletons. The genes are TRBV20-1 and TRBJ2-3; TRBD2 aligns across 11 bases. The sequence was obtained from a woman aged 80 or over in good health. The sequenced material came from blood. This CDR3 is CSAPGLADTDTQYF. For the CDR3, the DNA is TGCAGTGCCCCGGGACTAGCGGACACAGATACGCAGTATTTT.